The 24 T cell receptor beta chains in this list originate from one sample, sequenced in a study of shared clonotypes between healthy human individuals. Repertoires were generated with immunoSEQ multiplex PCR, while TCRdb's copy carries only in-frame clones and drops some. The data show roughly 1,100,000 clones, under 80% seen once. Sequences were obtained from memory CD4+ T cells sorted from blood. The subset denotes: CD45RA-negative fraction. The receptors were sampled from a man aged 18-30 years in good health.

This chain joins TRBV9 and TRBJ2-3; 13 bases map to TRBD2. Trimming took 3 bases from V and 3 from J; bases not matched to a gene: 4. This CDR3 is 16 amino acids long. Germline values: CDR1 SGDLS, CDR2 YYNGEE. CDR3 nucleotides: TGTGCCAGCAGCGCCCGACTAGCGGGGGGTACAGATACGCAGTATTTT. This sequence encodes CASSARLAGGTDTQYF.

The chain couples TRBV6-5 to TRBJ1-2, with D possibly being TRBD1 (6 bases). Deletions cut 7 bases from V and 4 bases from J, with 16 bases between. Per the germline V gene, CDR1 is MNHEY and CDR2 is SVGAGI. The CDR3 has 14 amino acids. CDR3 loop: CASNPGDPTYGYTF. Written as DNA, the CDR3 is TGTGCCAGCAATCCAGGGGATCCCACCTATGGCTACACCTTC.

At least ten counts were recorded for this clone. The V and J genes are TRBV9 and TRBJ2-3, with D unclear. V was shortened by 0 bases and J by 4 bases, with 6 bases between the two germline ends. CDR1 and CDR2 (germline): SGDLS, YYNGEE. This CDR3 region has 13 residues. The CDR3 DNA sequence: TGTGCCAGCAGCGTAGAGGTAGCAGATACGCAGTATTTT. This sequence encodes CASSVEVADTQYF. Full variable domain (remainder filled in from reference TRBV9 and TRBJ2-3): DSGVTQTPKHLITATGQRVTLRCSPRSGDLSVYWYQQSLDQGLQFLIQYYNGEERAKGNILERFSAQQFPDLHSELNLSSLELGDSALYFCASSVEVADTQYFGPGTRLTVL.

On this clone itself: A far bigger clonotype differs at one base, so this is likely a read error. The chain links TRBV9 to TRBJ1-2; 7 bases line up with TRBD1. Losses at the gene ends were 4 bases for V and 3 bases for J; bases not matched to a gene: 0. Germline assignment: CDR1 SGDLS and CDR2 YYNGEE. The CDR3 runs 12 residues. The CDR3 nucleotides read TGTGCCAGCAGCCAGGGGGACTATGGCTACACCTTC. This translates into CASSQGDYGYTF.

V is TRBV5-1 and J is TRBJ2-3; no definite D call. Trimming removed 2 bases from V and 2 bases from J, with 9 bases in between. Germline V gene data show CDR1 as SGHRS and CDR2 as YFSETQ. The CDR3 runs to 14 residues. CDR3 in DNA: TGCGCCAGCAGCTTCTTGAGGCCCACAGATACGCAGTATTTT. Translated, it gives CASSFLRPTDTQYF.

V gene TRBV11-2 combines with J gene TRBJ2-7, with D possibly being TRBD1 (6 bases). The V and J ends lost 0 bases and 2 bases respectively, with 11 bases between them. The V gene's germline CDR1 is SGHAT and CDR2 FQNNGV. This CDR3 comprises 15 residues. The CDR3 spells CASSLDLGGTYEQYF. CDR3 nucleotide sequence: TGTGCCAGCAGCTTAGATCTAGGGGGTACCTACGAGCAGTACTTC.

The CDR3 here is CASSQGTSGLYNEQFF. The DNA of the CDR3 is TGTGCCAGCAGCCAAGGGACTAGCGGCCTCTACAATGAGCAGTTCTTC. The chain uses TRBV4-2 and TRBJ2-1; TRBD2 agrees at 10 bases. The CDR3 spans 16 residues. CDR1 is LGHNA and CDR2 is YNFKEQ in the germline V gene. The V gene end was trimmed by 1 base and the J gene end by 3 bases; junction bases not matched to a gene: 3.

The CDR3 is CASSLVVTGGYNEQFF. CDR3 DNA: TGCGCCAGCAGCTTGGTAGTGACAGGGGGTTACAATGAGCAGTTCTTC. V gene TRBV5-1 combines with J gene TRBJ2-1; 9 positions agree with TRBD1. CDR3 size: 16 residues. Germline V gene lookup returns CDR1 SGHRS and CDR2 YFSETQ. The J segment lost 4 bases and the V segment lost 0 bases, leaving 5 bases of the junction unmatched.

The chain uses TRBV12-5 and TRBJ1-1, with a weak D call TRBD1 (5 bases). CDR3 size: 15 residues. CDR1 and CDR2 (germline): LGHNT, FRNRAP. Between the trimmed V and J ends, which lost 2 bases and 5 bases, there was a span of 15 bases. This CDR3 reads CASGLSITGWTEAFF. The CDR3 DNA reads as TGTGCTAGTGGTTTGTCTATTACAGGTTGGACTGAAGCTTTCTTT.

The V and J genes are TRBV25-1 and TRBJ2-3; the D gene is possibly TRBD1 (5 bases). Germline V gene lookup returns CDR1 MGHDK and CDR2 SYGVNS. Trimming cost V 2 bases and J 5 bases, with 11 bases left between them. The length of the CDR3 is 14 residues. CDR3 loop: CASSETGDKDTQYF. DNA for the CDR3: TGTGCCAGCAGTGAAACAGGAGACAAAGATACGCAGTATTTT.

The chain employs TRBV4-3 and TRBJ2-2, with 7 bases that match TRBD1. V lost 2 bases, J lost 5 bases, and 5 bases stayed unmatched. Germline V gene data show CDR1 as LGHNA and CDR2 as YSLEER. This CDR3 region has 15 residues. CDR3 DNA sequence: TGCGCCAGCAGCCAATGGACAGGTTGGACCGGGGAGCTGTTTTTT. Protein sequence: CASSQWTGWTGELFF.

This clone was picked up a small number of times. This chain connects TRBV14 to TRBJ1-4; D perhaps matches TRBD1 (6 bases). With 1 base removed from V and 8 bases from J, the gap between germline ends came to 17 bases. The CDR3 length is 16 residues. Germline CDR1 is SGHDN and CDR2 is FVKESK. The CDR3 here is CASSQGSSGGGEKLFF. The DNA of the CDR3 is TGTGCCAGCAGCCAAGGAAGTTCCGGGGGCGGGGAAAAACTGTTTTTT.

The chain combines TRBV27 with TRBJ1-2; D unclear. Germline V CDR1 and CDR2: MNHEY, SMNVEV (reference sequence). Trimming took 1 base from V and 6 from J, leaving 9 bases between them. CDR3 length: 13 residues. In DNA form, the CDR3 reads TGTGCCAGCAGTTTATACAGAGGACATGGCTACACCTTC. This sequence encodes CASSLYRGHGYTF.

DNA for the CDR3: TGTGCCAGCAGCCGACTAGCGGGAGGAAAGTCCCTGAGCTCCTACAATGAGCAGTTCTTC. It encodes CASSRLAGGKSLSSYNEQFF. The chain combines TRBV9 with TRBJ2-1; the match to TRBD2 covers 13 bases. V shed 4 bases, J shed 0 bases, and the junction held 13 bases outside the gene matches. The germline CDR1 and CDR2 sequences are SGDLS and YYNGEE. The CDR3 is 20 amino acids.

The rearrangement uses TRBV6-5 and TRBJ2-5, with D uncertain. Germline-derived CDR1 and CDR2 are MNHEY and SVGAGI. The ends were cut back, 6 bases at V and 7 bases at J, with 15 bases in the middle. The CDR3 is 13 residues long. CDR3 in amino acids: CASSARNTGTQYF. The CDR3 DNA follows: TGTGCCAGCAGCGCCCGTAACACGGGGACCCAGTACTTC.

The rearrangement links TRBV5-1 to TRBJ2-1; 8 nucleotides agree with TRBD2. This CDR3 is built from 14 residues. Germline assignment: CDR1 SGHRS and CDR2 YFSETQ. The J segment lost 8 bases and the V segment lost 7 bases, leaving 11 bases of the junction unmatched. The CDR3 loop is CASHLAGLSDEQFF. The CDR3 DNA sequence: TGCGCCAGCCATCTAGCGGGCCTAAGCGATGAGCAGTTCTTC.

This chain joins TRBV10-3 and TRBJ2-7; the D gene is possibly TRBD2 (6 bases). Between the trimmed V and J ends, which lost 0 bases and 0 bases, there was a span of 15 bases. Germline values: CDR1 ENHRY, CDR2 SYGVKD. The CDR3 spans 17 residues. The CDR3 spells CAISESPLAGSSYEQYF. As DNA, the CDR3 is TGTGCCATCAGTGAGTCCCCACTAGCAGGGAGCTCCTACGAGCAGTACTTC.

The gene calls are TRBV7-2 and TRBJ2-7; TRBD1 might be the D (5 bases). Trimming cost V 5 bases and J 3 bases, with 14 bases left between them. In germline, CDR1 is SGHTA, CDR2 FQGNSA. CDR3 length equals 14 residues. CDR3 coding DNA: TGTGCCAGCAGCCCAGTAGGGGCCAGCTACGAGCAGTACTTC. This gives the protein CASSPVGASYEQYF.

J is TRBJ1-2 and V is TRBV5-4; D may be TRBD1 (6 bases). Germline loops: CDR1 SGHNT, CDR2 YYREEE (reference sequence). V was clipped by 1 base and J by 5 bases, with 12 bases between them. The CDR3 extends over 14 amino acids. CDR3 protein: CASSLRMGAYGYTF. The CDR3, as DNA: TGTGCCAGCAGCTTGCGAATGGGGGCGTATGGCTACACCTTC.

This clone has only a few counts. CDR3 nucleotide sequence: TGTGCCAGCAGCCCGGGACTAGCGGCAAACCAAGAGACCCAGTACTTC. Protein sequence: CASSPGLAANQETQYF. The chain employs TRBV11-2 and TRBJ2-5; 11 bases map to TRBD2. Germline assignment: CDR1 SGHAT and CDR2 FQNNGV. J lost 0 bases, V lost 5 bases, and 5 bases had no gene match. The CDR3 runs to 16 residues.

This rearrangement joins TRBV7-3 to TRBJ1-3; D unclear. The germline gives CDR1 SGHTA, CDR2 FQGTGA. Trimming removed 1 base at V and 0 bases at J, with 4 bases between. This CDR3 comprises 14 residues. The chain's CDR3 is CASSLRSSGNTIYF. CDR3 in DNA: TGTGCCAGCAGCTTAAGGAGCTCTGGAAACACCATATATTTT. Full variable domain (missing parts from reference TRBV7-3 and TRBJ1-3): GAGVSQTPSNKVTEKGKYVELRCDPISGHTALYWYRQSLGQGPEFLIYFQGTGAADDSGLPNDRFFAVRPEGSVSTLKIQRTERGDSAVYLCASSLRSSGNTIYFGEGSWLTVV.

V gene TRBV5-1 combines with J gene TRBJ2-2; 9 nucleotides align to TRBD1. The CDR3 consists of 16 residues. The V gene's germline CDR1 is SGHRS and CDR2 YFSETQ. After removal of 5 bases from V and 5 bases from J, the junction contained 10 bases not matched to a gene. Written as DNA, the CDR3 is TGCGCCAGCAGTGCGACAGGGACAGGGAGGACCGGGGAGCTGTTTTTT. This gives the protein CASSATGTGRTGELFF.

J is TRBJ1-1 and V is TRBV5-5, with 7 nucleotides matching TRBD1. Germline V CDR1 and CDR2: SGHKS, YYEKEE (reference sequence). This CDR3 has 15 residues. V was pared by 0 bases and J by 1 base, with 3 bases of the junction left unmatched. The CDR3 coding sequence is TGTGCCAGCAGCTTGGGGGGGACAGCGAACACTGAAGCTTTCTTT. Translating gives CASSLGGTANTEAFF.

The chain uses TRBV6-5 and TRBJ2-7, with D possibly being TRBD2 (7 bases). The V gene's germline CDR1 is MNHEY and CDR2 SVGAGI. The CDR3 sequence is 13 residues long. V lost 0 bases to trimming and J lost 7 bases, with 10 bases between them. CDR3 sequence: CASSYSGGHEQYF. CDR3 nucleotide sequence: TGTGCCAGCAGTTACTCCGGGGGGCATGAGCAGTACTTC.